These 5 T cell receptor beta chains share one sample of origin, sequenced in a study of beta chain features in type 1 diabetes. Reverse transcribing all isolated RNA meant expressed TCRB transcripts were sequenced. TCRdb keeps only in-frame clones here, not all; method: immunoSEQ multiplex PCR. The profile shows roughly 140,000 clones, about 7% of them singletons. Sequenced input: central memory CD4+ T cells from blood. The receptor set was obtained from a woman aged 25 to 39 in good health.

This clone was seen more than once but under ten times. This chain connects TRBV4-3 to TRBJ1-1; D might be TRBD1 (5 bases). Germline loops: CDR1 LGHNA, CDR2 YSLEER. This CDR3 is built from 14 residues. The V end lost 1 base, the J end lost 5 bases, and 11 bases lay between the germline ends. The CDR3 protein is CASSQARVGTEAFF. The CDR3 DNA sequence: TGCGCCAGCAGCCAAGCCAGGGTTGGGACTGAAGCTTTCTTT.

There are many counts of this clone. Written as DNA, the CDR3 is TGTGCCAGCAGTTTTACTGGGGCCAACGTCCTGACTTTC. It translates to CASSFTGANVLTF. V and J are TRBV28 and TRBJ2-6; D gene unclear. Germline-derived CDR1 and CDR2 are MDHEN and SYDVKM. The CDR3 runs 13 residues. V was shortened by 3 bases and J by 2 bases, with 2 bases between the two germline ends.

This clone was picked up a small number of times. The chain carries TRBV19 and TRBJ2-6; D ambiguous. Trimming stripped 2 bases from V and 2 bases from J, with 7 bases between. This CDR3 region has 15 residues. From germline, CDR1 is LNHDA and CDR2 SQIVND (reference sequence). The CDR3 reads CASSIIRAGANVLTF. The CDR3 DNA sequence: TGTGCCAGTAGTATAATACGGGCTGGGGCCAACGTCCTGACTTTC.

A few counts support this clone. The chain is built from TRBV11-1 and TRBJ2-1; D unclear. CDR1 is SGHAT and CDR2 is FQDESV in the germline V gene (reference sequence). Trimming removed 1 base at V and 9 bases at J, with 10 bases between. This CDR3 is 13 amino acids long. The CDR3: CASSLEELGEQFF. The CDR3 DNA sequence: TGTGCCAGCAGCTTAGAGGAGTTGGGTGAGCAGTTCTTC.

This clone was counted a few times. This chain joins TRBV19 and TRBJ2-3, with 8 bases lining up with TRBD2. In germline, CDR1 is LNHDA, CDR2 SQIVND (reference sequence). This CDR3 is 16 amino acids long. The ends lost 1 base at V and 5 bases at J; junction bases unmatched: 8. The CDR3 region has the DNA TGTGCCAGTAGTATAGGGAGCGGGAGACGAGGAGATACGCAGTATTTT. Its translation: CASSIGSGRRGDTQYF. Looking up the rest from reference TRBV19 and TRBJ2-3 gives the full variable domain: DGGITQSPKYLFRKEGQNVTLSCEQNLNHDAMYWYRQDPGQGLRLIYYSQIVNDFQKGDIAEGYSVSREKKESFPLTVTSAQKNPTAFYLCASSIGSGRRGDTQYFGPGTRLTVL.